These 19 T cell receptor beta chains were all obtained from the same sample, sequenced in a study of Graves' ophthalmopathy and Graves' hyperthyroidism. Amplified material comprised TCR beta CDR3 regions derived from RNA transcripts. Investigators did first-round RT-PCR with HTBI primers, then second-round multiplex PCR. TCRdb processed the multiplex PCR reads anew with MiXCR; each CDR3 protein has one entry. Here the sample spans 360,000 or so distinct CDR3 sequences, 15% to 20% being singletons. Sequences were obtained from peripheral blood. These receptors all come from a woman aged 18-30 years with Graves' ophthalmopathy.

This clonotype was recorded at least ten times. This CDR3 reads CASSYEDRVWTEAFF. The CDR3 DNA is TGTGCCAGCAGTTACGAAGACAGGGTGTGGACTGAAGCTTTCTTT. V gene TRBV6-5 combines with J gene TRBJ1-1; 7 bases fit TRBD1. The germline V gene encodes CDR1 MNHEY and CDR2 SVGAGI. This CDR3 contains 15 residues. Unmatched junction bases numbered 8, after V lost 2 bases and J lost 5 bases.

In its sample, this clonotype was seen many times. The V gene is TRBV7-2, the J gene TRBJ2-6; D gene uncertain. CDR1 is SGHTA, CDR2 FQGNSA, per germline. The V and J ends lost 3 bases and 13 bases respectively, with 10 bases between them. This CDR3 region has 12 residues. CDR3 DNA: TGTGCCAGCAGCTTCACTGGCCCGGTCCTGACTTTC. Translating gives CASSFTGPVLTF.

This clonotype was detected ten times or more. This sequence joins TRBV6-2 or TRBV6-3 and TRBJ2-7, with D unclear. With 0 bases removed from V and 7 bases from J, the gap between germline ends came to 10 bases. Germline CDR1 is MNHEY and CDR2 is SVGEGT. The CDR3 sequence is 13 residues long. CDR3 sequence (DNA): TGTGCCAGCAGTTACTCCGCCTATCGGGAGCAGTACTTC. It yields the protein CASSYSAYREQYF.

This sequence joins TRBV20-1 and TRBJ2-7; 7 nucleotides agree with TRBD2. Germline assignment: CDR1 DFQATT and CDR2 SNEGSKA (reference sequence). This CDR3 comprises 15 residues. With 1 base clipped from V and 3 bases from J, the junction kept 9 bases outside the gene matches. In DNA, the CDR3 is TGCAGTGCTAGAGTTAGCGGGCCGGGAAACTACGAGCAGTACTTC. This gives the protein CSARVSGPGNYEQYF.

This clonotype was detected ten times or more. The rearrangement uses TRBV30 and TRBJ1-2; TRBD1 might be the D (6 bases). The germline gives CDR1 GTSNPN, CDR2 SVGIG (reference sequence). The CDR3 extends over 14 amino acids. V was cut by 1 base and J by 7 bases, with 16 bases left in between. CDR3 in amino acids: CAWSDRDPWGGYTF. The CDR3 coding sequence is TGTGCCTGGAGTGACAGGGACCCATGGGGTGGCTACACCTTC.

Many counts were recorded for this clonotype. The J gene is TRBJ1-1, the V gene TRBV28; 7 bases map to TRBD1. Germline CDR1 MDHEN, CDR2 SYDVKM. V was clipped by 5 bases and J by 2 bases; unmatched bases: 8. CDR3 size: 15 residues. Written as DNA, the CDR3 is TGTGCCAGCAGTCCCGCGACAGGGTCTAACACTGAAGCTTTCTTT. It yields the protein CASSPATGSNTEAFF.

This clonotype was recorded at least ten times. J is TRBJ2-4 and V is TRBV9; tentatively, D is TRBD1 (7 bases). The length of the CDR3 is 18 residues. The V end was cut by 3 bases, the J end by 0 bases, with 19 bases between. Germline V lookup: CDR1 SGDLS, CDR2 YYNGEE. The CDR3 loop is CASSAYGDRDLAKNIQYF. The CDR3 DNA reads TGTGCCAGCAGCGCCTACGGCGACAGGGACTTAGCCAAAAACATTCAGTACTTC.

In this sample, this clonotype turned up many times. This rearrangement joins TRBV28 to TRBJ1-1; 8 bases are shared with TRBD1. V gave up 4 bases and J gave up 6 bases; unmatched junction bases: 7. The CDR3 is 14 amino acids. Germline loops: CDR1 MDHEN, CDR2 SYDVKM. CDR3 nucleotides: TGTGCCAGCAGTTCAGGGGGCAGCATCTCTGAAGCTTTCTTT. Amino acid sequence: CASSSGGSISEAFF.

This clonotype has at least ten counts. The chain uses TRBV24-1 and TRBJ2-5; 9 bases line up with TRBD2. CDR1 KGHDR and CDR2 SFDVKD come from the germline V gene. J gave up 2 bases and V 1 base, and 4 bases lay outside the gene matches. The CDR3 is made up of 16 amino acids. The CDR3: CATSDFGSGGQETQYF. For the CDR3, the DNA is TGTGCCACCAGTGATTTCGGTAGCGGGGGACAAGAGACCCAGTACTTC.

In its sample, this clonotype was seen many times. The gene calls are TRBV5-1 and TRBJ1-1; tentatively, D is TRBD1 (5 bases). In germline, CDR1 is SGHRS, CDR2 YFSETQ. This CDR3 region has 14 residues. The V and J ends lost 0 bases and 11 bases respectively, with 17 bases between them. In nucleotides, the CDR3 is TGCGCCAGCAGCTTGGGAGGGCAGGGTAAGAAGGCTTTCTTT. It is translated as CASSLGGQGKKAFF. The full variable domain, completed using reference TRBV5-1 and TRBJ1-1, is KAGVTQTPRYLIKTRGQQVTLSCSPISGHRSVSWYQQTPGQGLQFLFEYFSETQRNKGNFPGRFSGRQFSNSRSEMNVSTLELGDSALYLCASSLGGQGKKAFFGQGTRLTVV.

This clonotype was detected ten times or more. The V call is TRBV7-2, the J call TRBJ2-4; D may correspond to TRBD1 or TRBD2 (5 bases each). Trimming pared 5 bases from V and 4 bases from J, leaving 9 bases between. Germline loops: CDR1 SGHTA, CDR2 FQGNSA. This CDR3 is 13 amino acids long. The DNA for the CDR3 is TGTGCCAGCAGCCCGGGACCGAAAAACATTCAGTACTTC. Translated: CASSPGPKNIQYF.

CDR3 coding DNA: TGTGCCAGCAGCTTAGACTTCGGGGAAGAGACCCAGTACTTC. Encoded protein: CASSLDFGEETQYF. The gene calls are TRBV11-3 and TRBJ2-5; D perhaps matches TRBD2 (5 bases). Trimming stripped 0 bases from V and 3 bases from J, with 8 bases between. The germline gives CDR1 SGHNT, CDR2 YENEEA. CDR3 size: 14 residues.

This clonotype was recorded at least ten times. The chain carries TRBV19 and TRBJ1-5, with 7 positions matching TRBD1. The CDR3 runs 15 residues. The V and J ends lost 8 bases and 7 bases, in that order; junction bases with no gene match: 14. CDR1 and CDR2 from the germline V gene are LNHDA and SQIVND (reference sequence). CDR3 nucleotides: TGTGCCAGTCGTTCACAGGGGCGGACAAGACAGCCCCAGCATTTT. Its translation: CASRSQGRTRQPQHF.

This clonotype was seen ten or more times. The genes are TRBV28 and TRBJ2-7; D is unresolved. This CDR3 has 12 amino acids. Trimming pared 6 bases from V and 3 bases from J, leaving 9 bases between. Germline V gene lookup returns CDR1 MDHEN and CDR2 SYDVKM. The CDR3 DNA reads TGTGCCAGCAGCAGCAGGAACTACGAGCAGTACTTC. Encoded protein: CASSSRNYEQYF.

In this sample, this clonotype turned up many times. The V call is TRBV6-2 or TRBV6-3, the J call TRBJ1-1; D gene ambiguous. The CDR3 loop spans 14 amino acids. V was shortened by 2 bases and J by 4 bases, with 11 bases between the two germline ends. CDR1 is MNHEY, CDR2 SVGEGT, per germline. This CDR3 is CASSYRSYSTEAFF. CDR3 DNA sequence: TGTGCCAGCAGTTACCGCAGCTACAGCACTGAAGCTTTCTTT.

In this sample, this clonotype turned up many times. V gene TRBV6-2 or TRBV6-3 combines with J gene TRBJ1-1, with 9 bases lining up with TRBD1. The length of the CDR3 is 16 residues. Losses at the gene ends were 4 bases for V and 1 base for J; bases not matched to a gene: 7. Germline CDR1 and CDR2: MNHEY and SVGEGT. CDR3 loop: CASSFIQDRGNTEAFF. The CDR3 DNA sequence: TGTGCCAGCAGTTTCATTCAGGACAGGGGGAACACTGAAGCTTTCTTT.

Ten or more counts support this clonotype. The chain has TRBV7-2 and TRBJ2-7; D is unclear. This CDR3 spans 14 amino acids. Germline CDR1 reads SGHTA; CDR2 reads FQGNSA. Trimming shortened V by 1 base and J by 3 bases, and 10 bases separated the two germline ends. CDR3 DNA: TGTGCCAGCAGCTTAGAGGGCAGGCACTACGAGCAGTACTTC. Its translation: CASSLEGRHYEQYF.

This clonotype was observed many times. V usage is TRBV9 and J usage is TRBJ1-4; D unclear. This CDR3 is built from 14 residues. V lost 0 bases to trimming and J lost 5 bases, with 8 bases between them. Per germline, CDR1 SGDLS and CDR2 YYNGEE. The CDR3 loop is CASSVGNGNEKLFF. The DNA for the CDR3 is TGTGCCAGCAGCGTAGGAAACGGGAATGAAAAACTGTTTTTT.

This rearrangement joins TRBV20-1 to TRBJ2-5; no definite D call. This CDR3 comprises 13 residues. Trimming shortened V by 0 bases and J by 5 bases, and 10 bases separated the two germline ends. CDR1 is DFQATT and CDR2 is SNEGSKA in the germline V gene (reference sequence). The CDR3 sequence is CSARDLYTETQYF. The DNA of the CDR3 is TGCAGTGCTAGAGATCTCTATACGGAGACCCAGTACTTC.